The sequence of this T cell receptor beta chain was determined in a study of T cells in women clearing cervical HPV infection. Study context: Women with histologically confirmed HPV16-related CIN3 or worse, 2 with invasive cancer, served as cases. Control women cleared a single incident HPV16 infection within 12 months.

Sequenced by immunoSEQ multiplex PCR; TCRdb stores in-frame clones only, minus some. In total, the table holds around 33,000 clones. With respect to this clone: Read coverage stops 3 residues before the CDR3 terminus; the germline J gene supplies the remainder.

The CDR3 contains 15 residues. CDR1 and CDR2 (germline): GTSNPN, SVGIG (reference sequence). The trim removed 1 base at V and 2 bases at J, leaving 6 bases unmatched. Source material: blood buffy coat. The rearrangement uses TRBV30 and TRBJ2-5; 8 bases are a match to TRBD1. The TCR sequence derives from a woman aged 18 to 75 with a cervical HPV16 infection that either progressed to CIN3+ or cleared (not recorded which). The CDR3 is CAWSAGQAYQETQYF. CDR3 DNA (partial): TGTGCCTGGAGTGCGGGACAGGCATATCAAGAGACC. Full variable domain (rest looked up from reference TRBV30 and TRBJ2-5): SQTIHQWPATLVQPVGSPLSLECTVEGTSNPNLYWYRQAAGRGLQLLFYSVGIGQISSEVPQNLSASRPQDRQFILSSKKLLLSDSGFYLCAWSAGQAYQETQYFGPGTRLLVL.